These 5 T cell receptor beta chains originate from one sample sequenced in a study of spatial heterogeneity in lung cancer. This sample's time point: sample taken at primary tumor resection. Unsorted whole RNA samples from tumor, nontumor lung or frozen PBMC were sequenced. TCRdb called the 5' RACE reads again in MiXCR, with one record for every CDR3 protein. The table has tens of thousands of distinct CDR3 sequences, 15% to 25% seen once. The source material was PBMCs, sampled at surgery. The receptors were gathered from a male donor with early-stage non-small cell lung cancer.

The DNA of the CDR3 is TGTGCCATCAGGACTACCCGGAACAGGGACTATGGCTACACCTTC. This encodes CAIRTTRNRDYGYTF. The V and J genes are TRBV10-3 and TRBJ1-2, with D possibly matching TRBD1 (6 bases). This CDR3 is 15 amino acids long. Trimming shortened V by 6 bases and J by 3 bases, and 17 bases separated the two germline ends. The germline gives CDR1 ENHRY, CDR2 SYGVKD.

The chain joins TRBV7-9 to TRBJ1-5; D gene unclear. The CDR3 extends over 12 amino acids. Trimming stripped 5 bases from V and 3 bases from J, with 5 bases between. Germline values: CDR1 SEHNR, CDR2 FQNEAQ (reference sequence). The DNA for the CDR3 is TGTGCCAGCAGCCCCAACAATCAGCCCCAGCATTTT. Encoded protein: CASSPNNQPQHF.

This clonotype was observed a handful of times. This chain links TRBV6-5 with TRBJ2-1; 12 bases match TRBD2. The CDR3 consists of 17 residues. J was trimmed by 7 bases and V by 4 bases; bases with no gene match: 11. Per the germline V gene, CDR1 is MNHEY and CDR2 is SVGAGI. CDR3 amino acids: CASSSSQLAGGGNEQFF. CDR3 bases: TGTGCCAGCAGTTCATCCCAACTAGCGGGAGGTGGGAATGAGCAGTTCTTC.

This clonotype turned up a few times. The V gene is TRBV6-5, the J gene TRBJ2-1; TRBD1 is a possible D gene (6 bases). The germline V gene encodes CDR1 MNHEY and CDR2 SVGAGI. This CDR3 has 16 residues. The V gene lost 7 bases and the J gene lost 4 bases, with 20 bases spanning the gap. As DNA, the CDR3 is TGTGCCAGCATGAGGGACAACCTAACCCCATACAATGAGCAGTTCTTC. Translated: CASMRDNLTPYNEQFF.

This clonotype showed up just a few times. The chain is built from TRBV20-1 and TRBJ1-2, with D maybe TRBD1 (5 bases). Germline CDR1 DFQATT, CDR2 SNEGSKA (reference sequence). CDR3 length equals 12 residues. V lost 7 bases and J 1 base, leaving 10 bases between the germline ends. The CDR3 region is CSEFRDNYGYTF. The CDR3 bases are TGCAGTGAATTCAGGGATAACTATGGCTACACCTTC.